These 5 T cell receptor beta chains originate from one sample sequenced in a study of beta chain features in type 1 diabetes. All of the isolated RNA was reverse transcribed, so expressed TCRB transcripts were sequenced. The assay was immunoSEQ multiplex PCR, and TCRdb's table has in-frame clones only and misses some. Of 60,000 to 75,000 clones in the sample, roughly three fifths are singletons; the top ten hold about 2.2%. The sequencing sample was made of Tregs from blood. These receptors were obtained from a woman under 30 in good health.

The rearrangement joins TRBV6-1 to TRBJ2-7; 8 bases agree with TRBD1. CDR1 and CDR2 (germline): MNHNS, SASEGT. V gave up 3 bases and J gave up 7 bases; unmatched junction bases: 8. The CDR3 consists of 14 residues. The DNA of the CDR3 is TGTGCCAGCAGTGATCCCGGGACAGGCAGAGAGCAGTACTTC. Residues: CASSDPGTGREQYF.

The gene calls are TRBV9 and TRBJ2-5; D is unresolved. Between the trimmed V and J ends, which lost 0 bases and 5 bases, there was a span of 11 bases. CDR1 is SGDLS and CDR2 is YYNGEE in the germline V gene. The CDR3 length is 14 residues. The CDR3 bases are TGTGCCAGCAGCGTAGCCGTAGAGTTGGAGACCCAGTACTTC. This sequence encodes CASSVAVELETQYF.

CDR3 nucleotide sequence: TGTGCCAGCAGCCCGACCCTGGCCGCGGGAGGCGATACGCAGTATTTT. Translation: CASSPTLAAGGDTQYF. The chain joins TRBV7-2 to TRBJ2-3, with TRBD2 matching over 8 bases. Looked up from germline, CDR1 is SGHTA and CDR2 is FQGNSA. The J segment lost 6 bases and the V segment lost 5 bases, leaving 13 bases of the junction unmatched. This CDR3 region has 16 residues.

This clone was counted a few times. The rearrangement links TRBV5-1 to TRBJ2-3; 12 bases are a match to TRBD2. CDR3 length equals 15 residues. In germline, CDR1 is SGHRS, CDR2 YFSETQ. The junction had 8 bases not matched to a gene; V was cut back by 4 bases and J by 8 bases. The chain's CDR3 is CASSLRLAGEATQYF. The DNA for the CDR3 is TGCGCCAGCAGCCTACGACTAGCGGGGGAGGCTACGCAGTATTTT.

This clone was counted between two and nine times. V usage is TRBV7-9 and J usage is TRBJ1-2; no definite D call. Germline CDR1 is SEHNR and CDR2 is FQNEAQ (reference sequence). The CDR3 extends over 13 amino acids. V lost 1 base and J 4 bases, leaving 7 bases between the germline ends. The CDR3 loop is CASSLGSLYGYTF. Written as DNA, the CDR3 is TGTGCCAGCAGCTTAGGGAGCCTCTATGGCTACACCTTC.